The T cell receptor beta chain under discussion was sequenced for a study of Ad26.COV2.S vaccination and SARS-CoV-2 variants. Generated by immunoSEQ multiplex PCR, the TCRdb table keeps only in-frame clones and is missing some. The sample includes approximately 400,000 clones, about 80% of them seen just once. Study-wide results and limits: Once vaccination had occurred, spike-specific CD8+ and CD4+ T cell responses reportedly showed substantial breadth. Vaccine recipients surpassed placebo recipients in spike-specific TCR breadth. Comparable non-spike TCR breadth was observed in vaccine and placebo recipients.

Treatment specified: around 19 received Ad26.COV2.S at low or high dose, single or two shots; about 5 received placebo; per-sample allocation not given. Day 63 after the first injection of vaccine or placebo was the sampling time. Wuhan-strain spike was delivered by a replication-incompetent Ad26 vector. In this sample, this clone turned up many times. What it binds is not known. The sequence was obtained from a person aged 18-65 years who received the Ad26.COV2.S COVID-19 vaccine or a placebo. The material was peripheral blood, obtained in a trial of Ad26.COV2.S vaccine versus placebo.

CDR3 sequence: CASSPSQIPGGLGYTF. DNA for the CDR3: TGTGCCAGCAGCCCGTCCCAAATTCCAGGGGGTCTAGGCTACACCTTC. The chain recombines TRBV3-1 (or the pseudogene TRBV3-2) with TRBJ1-2, with 7 bases that match TRBD1. This CDR3 has 16 residues. Germline CDR1 and CDR2: LGHDT and YNNKEL (reference sequence). V lost 4 bases to trimming and J lost 8 bases; unmatched junction nucleotides: 16.